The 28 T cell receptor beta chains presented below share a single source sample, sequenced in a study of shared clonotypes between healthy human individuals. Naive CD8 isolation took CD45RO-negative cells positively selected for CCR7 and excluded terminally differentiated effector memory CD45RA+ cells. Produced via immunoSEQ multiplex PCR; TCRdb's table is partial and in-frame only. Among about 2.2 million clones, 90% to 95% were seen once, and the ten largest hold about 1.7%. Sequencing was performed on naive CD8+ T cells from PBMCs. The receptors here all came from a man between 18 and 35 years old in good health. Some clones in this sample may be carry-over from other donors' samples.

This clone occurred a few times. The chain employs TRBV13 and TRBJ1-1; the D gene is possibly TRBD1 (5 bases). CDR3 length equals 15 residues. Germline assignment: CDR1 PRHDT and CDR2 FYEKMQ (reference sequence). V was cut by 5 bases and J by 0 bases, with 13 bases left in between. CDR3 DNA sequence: TGTGCCAGCAGCCCTGATTGGGGCGTGAACACTGAAGCTTTCTTT. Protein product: CASSPDWGVNTEAFF.

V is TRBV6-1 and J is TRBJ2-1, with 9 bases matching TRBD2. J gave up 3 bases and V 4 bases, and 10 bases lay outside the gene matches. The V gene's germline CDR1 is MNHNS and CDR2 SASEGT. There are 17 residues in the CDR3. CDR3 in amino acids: CASSVMIAGAYYNEQFF. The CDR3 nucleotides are TGTGCCAGCAGTGTCATGATAGCGGGGGCATACTACAATGAGCAGTTCTTC.

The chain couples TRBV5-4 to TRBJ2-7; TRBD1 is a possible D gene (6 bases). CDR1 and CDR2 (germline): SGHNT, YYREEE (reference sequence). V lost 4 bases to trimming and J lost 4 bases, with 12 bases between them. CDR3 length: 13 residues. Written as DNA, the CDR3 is TGTGCCAGCAGCCCAGGACAGTATTACGAGCAGTACTTC. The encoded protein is CASSPGQYYEQYF.

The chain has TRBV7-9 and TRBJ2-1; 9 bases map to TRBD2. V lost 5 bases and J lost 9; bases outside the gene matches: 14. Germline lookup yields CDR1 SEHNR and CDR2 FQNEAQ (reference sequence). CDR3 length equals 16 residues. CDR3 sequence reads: CASSPMTGTSSGEQFF. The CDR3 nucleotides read TGTGCCAGCAGCCCAATGACCGGGACTAGCTCGGGTGAGCAGTTCTTC.

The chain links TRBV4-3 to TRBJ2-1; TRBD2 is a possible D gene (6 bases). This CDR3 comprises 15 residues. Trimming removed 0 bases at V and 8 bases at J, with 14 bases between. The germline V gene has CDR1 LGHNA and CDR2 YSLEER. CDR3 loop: CASSQDGTPGHEQFF. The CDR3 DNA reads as TGCGCCAGCAGCCAAGATGGGACTCCCGGCCATGAGCAGTTCTTC.

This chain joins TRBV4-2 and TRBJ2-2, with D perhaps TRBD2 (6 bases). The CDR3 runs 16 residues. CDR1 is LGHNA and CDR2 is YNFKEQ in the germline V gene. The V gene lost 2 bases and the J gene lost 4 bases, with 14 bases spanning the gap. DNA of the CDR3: TGTGCCAGCAGCCAACGCCTGACTAGTTTCACCGGGGAGCTGTTTTTT. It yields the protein CASSQRLTSFTGELFF.

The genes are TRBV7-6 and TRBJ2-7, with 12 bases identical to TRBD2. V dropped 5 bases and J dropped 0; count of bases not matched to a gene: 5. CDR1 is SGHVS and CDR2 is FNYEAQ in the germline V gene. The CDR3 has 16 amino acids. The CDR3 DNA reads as TGTGCCAGCAGCCCTCTGACTAGCGGGAGCTCCTACGAGCAGTACTTC. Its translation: CASSPLTSGSSYEQYF.

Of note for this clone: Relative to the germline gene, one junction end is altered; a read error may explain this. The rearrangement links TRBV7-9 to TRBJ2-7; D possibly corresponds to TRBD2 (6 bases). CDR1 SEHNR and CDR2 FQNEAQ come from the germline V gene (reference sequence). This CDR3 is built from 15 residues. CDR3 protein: CTSSHTSGSSYEQYF. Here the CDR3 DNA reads TGTACCAGCAGCCATACCTCCGGGAGCTCCTACGAGCAGTACTTC.

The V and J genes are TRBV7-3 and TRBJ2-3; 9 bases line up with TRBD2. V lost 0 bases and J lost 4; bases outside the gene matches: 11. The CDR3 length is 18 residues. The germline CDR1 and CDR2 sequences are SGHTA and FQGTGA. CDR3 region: CASSLTLTLAGEADTQYF. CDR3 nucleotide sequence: TGTGCCAGCAGCTTAACGTTAACCTTAGCGGGAGAGGCAGATACGCAGTATTTT.

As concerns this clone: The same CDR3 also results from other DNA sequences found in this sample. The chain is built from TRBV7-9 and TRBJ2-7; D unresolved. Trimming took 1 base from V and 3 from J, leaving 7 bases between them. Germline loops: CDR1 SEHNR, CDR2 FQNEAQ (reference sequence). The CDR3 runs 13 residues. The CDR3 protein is CASSLGSGYEQYF. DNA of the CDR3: TGTGCCAGCAGCTTAGGGAGTGGCTACGAGCAGTACTTC.

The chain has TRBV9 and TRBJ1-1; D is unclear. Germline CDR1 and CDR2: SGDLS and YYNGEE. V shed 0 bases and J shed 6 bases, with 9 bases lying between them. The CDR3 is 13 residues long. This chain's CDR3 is CASSVVWGSEAFF. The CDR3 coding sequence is TGTGCCAGCAGCGTAGTGTGGGGATCTGAAGCTTTCTTT.

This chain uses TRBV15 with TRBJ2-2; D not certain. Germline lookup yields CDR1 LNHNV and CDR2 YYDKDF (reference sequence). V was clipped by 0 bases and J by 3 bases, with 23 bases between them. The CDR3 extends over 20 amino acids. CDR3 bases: TGTGCCACCAGCAGAGACCGATCAGTAGGAGACTTTCCCTACACCGGGGAGCTGTTTTTT. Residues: CATSRDRSVGDFPYTGELFF.

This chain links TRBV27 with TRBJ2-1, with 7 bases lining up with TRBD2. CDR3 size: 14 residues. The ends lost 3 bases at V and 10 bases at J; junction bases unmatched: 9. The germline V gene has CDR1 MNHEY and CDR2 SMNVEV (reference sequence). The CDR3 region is CASSLVWREREQFF. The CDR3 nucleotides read TGTGCCAGCAGTTTGGTATGGCGGGAGCGAGAGCAGTTCTTC.

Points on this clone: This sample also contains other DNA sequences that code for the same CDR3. This CDR3 reads CASSSGHTQYF. In DNA, the CDR3 is TGTGCCAGCAGTTCGGGTCATACGCAGTATTTT. J is TRBJ2-3 and V is TRBV27; no firm D call. The V and J ends lost 4 bases and 7 bases respectively, with 6 bases between them. The CDR3 extends over 11 amino acids. The germline CDR1 and CDR2 sequences are MNHEY and SMNVEV (reference sequence).

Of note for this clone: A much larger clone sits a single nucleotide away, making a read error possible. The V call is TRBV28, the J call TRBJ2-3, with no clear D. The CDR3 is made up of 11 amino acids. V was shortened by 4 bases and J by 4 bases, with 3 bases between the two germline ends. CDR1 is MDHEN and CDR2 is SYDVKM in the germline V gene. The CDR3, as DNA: TGTGCCAGCAGTTCCCCAGATACGCAGTATTTT. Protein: CASSSPDTQYF.

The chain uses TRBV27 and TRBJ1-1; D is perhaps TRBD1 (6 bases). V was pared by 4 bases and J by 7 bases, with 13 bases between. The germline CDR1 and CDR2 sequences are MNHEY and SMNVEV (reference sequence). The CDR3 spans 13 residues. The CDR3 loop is CASSWGGGLEAFF. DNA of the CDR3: TGTGCCAGCAGTTGGGGAGGGGGGCTTGAAGCTTTCTTT.

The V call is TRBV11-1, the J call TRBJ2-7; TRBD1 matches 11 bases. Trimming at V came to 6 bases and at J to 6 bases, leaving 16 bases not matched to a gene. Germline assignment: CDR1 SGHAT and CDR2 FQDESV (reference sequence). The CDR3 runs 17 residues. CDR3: CASRYYPEPGQGGEQYF. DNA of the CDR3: TGTGCCAGCAGATATTATCCTGAACCGGGACAGGGGGGCGAGCAGTACTTC.

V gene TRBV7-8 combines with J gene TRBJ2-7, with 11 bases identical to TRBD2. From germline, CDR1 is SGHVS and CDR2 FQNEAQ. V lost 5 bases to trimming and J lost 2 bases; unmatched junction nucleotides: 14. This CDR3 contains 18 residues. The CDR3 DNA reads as TGTGCCAGCAGCGCCCCAGGGCTAGCGGGAGGAACCACCTACGAGCAGTACTTC. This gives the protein CASSAPGLAGGTTYEQYF.

The CDR3 region has the DNA TGTGCCAGCAGCTTAGACGACAGGGGAGCTGAAGCTTTCTTT. It yields the protein CASSLDDRGAEAFF. The chain carries TRBV7-9 and TRBJ1-1, with 8 nucleotides matching TRBD1. Germline V CDR1 and CDR2: SEHNR, FQNEAQ (reference sequence). The J segment lost 6 bases and the V segment lost 1 base, leaving 4 bases of the junction unmatched. The length of the CDR3 is 14 residues.

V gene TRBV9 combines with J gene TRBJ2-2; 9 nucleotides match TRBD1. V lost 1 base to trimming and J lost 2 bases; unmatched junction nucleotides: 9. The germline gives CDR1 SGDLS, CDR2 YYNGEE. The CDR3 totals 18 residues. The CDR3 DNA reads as TGTGCCAGCAGCGTACGACAGGGGGTTAAGTTCAACACCGGGGAGCTGTTTTTT. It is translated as CASSVRQGVKFNTGELFF.

In DNA form, the CDR3 reads TGCGCCAGCAGCCCGCGGGAGGCCAAAAACATTCAGTACTTC. This codes for CASSPREAKNIQYF. The chain carries TRBV4-1 and TRBJ2-4, with 7 bases that match TRBD2. V was pared by 4 bases and J by 1 base, with 1 base of the junction left unmatched. CDR3 length: 14 amino acids. Germline V lookup: CDR1 MGHRA, CDR2 YSYEKL.

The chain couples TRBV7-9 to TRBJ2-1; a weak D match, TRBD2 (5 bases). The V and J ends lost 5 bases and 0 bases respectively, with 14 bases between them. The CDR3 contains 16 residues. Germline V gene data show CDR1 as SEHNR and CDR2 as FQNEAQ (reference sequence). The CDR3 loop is CASSRGRVSSYNEQFF. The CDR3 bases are TGTGCCAGCAGCCGAGGGCGAGTTAGCTCCTACAATGAGCAGTTCTTC.

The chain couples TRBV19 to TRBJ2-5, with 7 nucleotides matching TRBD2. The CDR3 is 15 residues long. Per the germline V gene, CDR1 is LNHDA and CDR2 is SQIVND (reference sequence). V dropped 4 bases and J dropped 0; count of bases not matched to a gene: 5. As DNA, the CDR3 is TGTGCCAGTAGTAGGGGCCTAGCGGACCAAGAGACCCAGTACTTC. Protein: CASSRGLADQETQYF.

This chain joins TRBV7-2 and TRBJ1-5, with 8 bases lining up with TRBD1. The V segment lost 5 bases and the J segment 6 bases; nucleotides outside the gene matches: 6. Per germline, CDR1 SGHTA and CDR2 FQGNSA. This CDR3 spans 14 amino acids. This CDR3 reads CASSGRQGSQPQHF. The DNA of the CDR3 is TGTGCCAGCAGCGGAAGACAGGGGAGTCAGCCCCAGCATTTT.

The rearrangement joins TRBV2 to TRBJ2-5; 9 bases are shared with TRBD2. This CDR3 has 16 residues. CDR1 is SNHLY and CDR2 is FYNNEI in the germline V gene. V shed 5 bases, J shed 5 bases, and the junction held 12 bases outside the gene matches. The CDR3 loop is CASSPWREGPEETQYF. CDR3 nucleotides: TGTGCCAGCAGTCCGTGGCGGGAGGGCCCAGAGGAGACCCAGTACTTC.

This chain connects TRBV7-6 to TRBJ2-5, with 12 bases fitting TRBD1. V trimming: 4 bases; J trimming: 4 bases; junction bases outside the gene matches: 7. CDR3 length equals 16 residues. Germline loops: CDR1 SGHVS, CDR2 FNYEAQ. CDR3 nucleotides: TGTGCCAGCAGCTCCGTTGGGACAGGGGGCAGAGAGACCCAGTACTTC. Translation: CASSSVGTGGRETQYF.

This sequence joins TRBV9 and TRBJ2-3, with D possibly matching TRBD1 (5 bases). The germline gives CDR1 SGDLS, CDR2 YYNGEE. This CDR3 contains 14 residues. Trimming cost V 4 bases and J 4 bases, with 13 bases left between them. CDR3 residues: CASSPIWGADTQYF. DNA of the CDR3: TGTGCCAGCAGCCCAATTTGGGGCGCAGATACGCAGTATTTT.

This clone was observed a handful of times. The CDR3 loop reads CASSVIQGGEAFF. DNA of the CDR3: TGTGCCAGCAGCGTGATACAGGGGGGAGAAGCTTTCTTT. This chain uses TRBV27 with TRBJ1-1, with 8 bases that match TRBD1. The germline V gene encodes CDR1 MNHEY and CDR2 SMNVEV (reference sequence). The J segment lost 8 bases and the V segment lost 6 bases, leaving 8 bases of the junction unmatched. The CDR3 runs 13 residues.